Each of the 23 T cell receptor beta chains below was sequenced from the same sample in a study of blood T cell repertoires in COVID-19. TCRdb's copy holds only in-frame clones and misses some; the assay was immunoSEQ multiplex PCR. The sample gives around 110,000 clones, around 86% of which show up once; approximately 4.7% is in the top ten. Sequencing used peripheral blood. These receptors came from a man in his forties with acute or convalescent COVID-19.

The J gene is TRBJ1-2, the V gene TRBV30; perhaps TRBD1 as D (5 bases). Trimming took off 2 bases at V and 12 bases at J, with 10 bases between the two ends. There are 10 residues in the CDR3. Per the germline V gene, CDR1 is GTSNPN and CDR2 is SVGIG (reference sequence). In DNA, the CDR3 is TGTGCCTGGAGTCGGGGGAGTAACACCTTC. Translated: CAWSRGSNTF.

The CDR3: CASSLGAGGGEETQYF. CDR3 nucleotides: TGTGCCAGCAGCTTGGGGGCTGGCGGGGGGGAAGAGACCCAGTACTTC. This chain links TRBV5-6 with TRBJ2-5; 9 nucleotides agree with TRBD2. Trimming at V came to 0 bases and at J to 3 bases, leaving 6 bases not matched to a gene. Germline V gene lookup returns CDR1 SGHDT and CDR2 YYEEEE. The CDR3 is 16 amino acids.

The CDR3 nucleotides are TGTGCCAGCAGCTTAAGTAGCGGGACTGAGCAGTTCTTC. It encodes CASSLSSGTEQFF. The chain carries TRBV7-9 and TRBJ2-1; 8 bases align to TRBD2. V was clipped by 2 bases and J by 9 bases; unmatched bases: 3. The germline V gene has CDR1 SEHNR and CDR2 FQNEAQ (reference sequence). This CDR3 is built from 13 residues.

This chain connects TRBV3-1 (or the pseudogene TRBV3-2) to TRBJ1-6; D ambiguous. The CDR3 extends over 12 amino acids. V gave up 0 bases and J gave up 16 bases, with 10 bases separating them. Germline V CDR1 and CDR2: LGHDT, YNNKEL (reference sequence). In nucleotides, the CDR3 is TGTGCCAGCAGCCAAGAGATACCGGTACTCCACTTT. It encodes CASSQEIPVLHF.

This CDR3 reads CASSSPGQTYEQYF. For the CDR3, the DNA is TGTGCCAGCAGCTCGCCGGGACAAACCTACGAGCAGTACTTC. The V and J genes are TRBV5-5 and TRBJ2-7; tentatively, D is TRBD1 (6 bases). This CDR3 contains 14 residues. The V end was cut by 3 bases, the J end by 2 bases, with 12 bases between. Germline V gene lookup returns CDR1 SGHKS and CDR2 YYEKEE (reference sequence). Full variable domain (missing parts from reference TRBV5-5 and TRBJ2-7): DAGVTQSPTHLIKTRGQQVTLRCSPISGHKSVSWYQQVLGQGPQFIFQYYEKEERGRGNFPDRFSARQFPNYSSELNVNALLLGDSALYLCASSSPGQTYEQYFGPGTRLTVT.

The V gene is TRBV7-3, the J gene TRBJ1-6; a weak D match, TRBD1 (5 bases). Germline V gene data show CDR1 as SGHTA and CDR2 as FQGTGA. V was shortened by 3 bases and J by 8 bases, with 20 bases between the two germline ends. CDR3 length equals 17 residues. The CDR3 is CASSFKLGLDRYSPLHF. DNA of the CDR3: TGTGCCAGCAGCTTTAAACTGGGACTCGATCGTTATTCACCCCTCCACTTT.

V is TRBV6-5 and J is TRBJ1-1; TRBD1 might be the D (5 bases). Germline CDR1 MNHEY, CDR2 SVGAGI. V was cut by 6 bases and J by 10 bases, with 15 bases left in between. This CDR3 is built from 12 residues. CDR3 bases: TGTGCCAGCAGCCAAGGGGAGGGTCGAGCTTTCTTT. Protein sequence: CASSQGEGRAFF.

The rearrangement links TRBV30 to TRBJ2-3; no clear D. V was clipped by 7 bases and J by 2 bases, with 13 bases between them. The germline V gene encodes CDR1 GTSNPN and CDR2 SVGIG (reference sequence). This CDR3 is built from 13 residues. The CDR3 coding sequence is TGTGCCTCTAGTCACTCACTCACAGATACGCAGTATTTT. Encoded protein: CASSHSLTDTQYF. Based on the CDR3 plus reference TRBV30 and TRBJ2-3, the full variable domain is SQTIHQWPATLVQPVGSPLSLECTVEGTSNPNLYWYRQAAGRGLQLLFYSVGIGQISSEVPQNLSASRPQDRQFILSSKKLLLSDSGFYLCASSHSLTDTQYFGPGTRLTVL.

The chain recombines TRBV4-2 with TRBJ2-1, with TRBD2 matching 12 bases. The CDR3 is 17 amino acids. Trimming cost V 2 bases and J 0 bases; bases outside gene matches: 2. Germline V gives CDR1 LGHNA, CDR2 YNFKEQ. CDR3 coding DNA: TGTGCCAGCAGCCAATCGGGACTAGCGGGCTCCTACAATGAGCAGTTCTTC. This codes for CASSQSGLAGSYNEQFF.

This chain joins TRBV30 and TRBJ1-2; D unresolved. CDR1 and CDR2 from the germline V gene are GTSNPN and SVGIG (reference sequence). V was shortened by 0 bases and J by 6 bases, with 8 bases between the two germline ends. This CDR3 has 12 amino acids. DNA for the CDR3: TGTGCCTGGAGTGTATCGAGGGATGGCTACACCTTC. It yields the protein CAWSVSRDGYTF.

The chain joins TRBV9 to TRBJ1-1; D is unclear. Per germline, CDR1 SGDLS and CDR2 YYNGEE. This CDR3 region has 13 residues. V was shortened by 3 bases and J by 5 bases, with 11 bases between the two germline ends. The CDR3 sequence is CASSAGGGTEAFF. In nucleotides, the CDR3 is TGTGCCAGCAGCGCCGGAGGAGGAACTGAAGCTTTCTTT.

The chain combines TRBV28 with TRBJ2-3; no reliable D call. The length of the CDR3 is 15 residues. Trimming took 3 bases from V and 2 from J, leaving 12 bases between them. Germline V gene sequence: CDR1 MDHEN, CDR2 SYDVKM. Written as DNA, the CDR3 is TGTGCCAGCAGTTTGGCCGGGTCGAACACAGATACGCAGTATTTT. Translating gives CASSLAGSNTDTQYF.

On this clone: The identical CDR3 is also encoded by other nucleotide sequences in the sample. The rearrangement joins TRBV5-5 to TRBJ1-4; 9 nucleotides match TRBD1. The CDR3 covers 14 residues. V gave up 0 bases and J gave up 8 bases; unmatched junction bases: 2. The germline V gene has CDR1 SGHKS and CDR2 YYEKEE (reference sequence). The CDR3 is CASSLGTGDEKLFF. In nucleotides, the CDR3 is TGTGCCAGCAGCTTGGGGACAGGGGACGAAAAACTGTTTTTT.

The sample holds one count of this clone. The chain recombines TRBV24-1 with TRBJ1-2, with a tentative D call TRBD1 (5 bases). The germline CDR1 and CDR2 sequences are KGHDR and SFDVKD. Trimming left V 2 bases short and J 0 bases short, with 9 bases between. The CDR3 sequence is 15 residues long. The CDR3 coding sequence is TGTGCCACCAGTGATTCTGGCAGGGCTAACTATGGCTACACCTTC. It codes for CATSDSGRANYGYTF.

The CDR3 loop reads CSVERVHGYTF. As DNA, the CDR3 is TGCAGCGTTGAACGGGTTCATGGCTACACCTTC. The chain links TRBV29-1 to TRBJ1-2, with no clear D. This CDR3 is 11 amino acids long. The ends were cut back, 2 bases at V and 6 bases at J, with 7 bases in the middle. Germline values: CDR1 SQVTM, CDR2 ANQGSEA.

V gene TRBV21-1 combines with J gene TRBJ2-5; the table's D call of TRBD2 was not tested on the DNA. TRBV21-1 is an annotated pseudogene. There are 15 residues in the CDR3. CDR3 loop: CASSLAGPGQETQYF. In nucleotides, the CDR3 is TGTGCCAGCAGCTTAGCGGGTCCCGGACAAGAGACCCAGTACTTC.

Only one count was recorded for this clone. V gene TRBV15 combines with J gene TRBJ2-1; 7 bases match TRBD2. CDR1 and CDR2 from the germline V gene are LNHNV and YYDKDF (reference sequence). J lost 9 bases, V lost 0 bases, and 5 bases had no gene match. This CDR3 is built from 14 residues. The CDR3 nucleotides read TGTGCCACCAGCAGAGATTTAGGACTAGGTGAGCAGTTCTTC. Its translation is CATSRDLGLGEQFF. The complete variable domain, with remaining parts taken from reference TRBV15 and TRBJ2-1, reads DAMVIQNPRYQVTQFGKPVTLSCSQTLNHNVMYWYQQKSSQAPKLLFHYYDKDFNNEADTPDNFQSRRPNTSFCFLDIRSPGLGDTAMYLCATSRDLGLGEQFFGPGTRLTVL.

V and J are TRBV19 and TRBJ2-2, with a tentative D call TRBD1 (5 bases). V lost 7 bases, J lost 1 base, and 7 bases lay in between. Germline V lookup: CDR1 LNHDA, CDR2 SQIVND (reference sequence). The CDR3 loop spans 13 amino acids. The CDR3 DNA reads as TGTGCCAGTAATACAGGGAACACCGGGGAGCTGTTTTTT. Its protein is CASNTGNTGELFF.

This clone was counted only a few times. V gene TRBV7-9 combines with J gene TRBJ2-7; D is ambiguous. This CDR3 has 15 amino acids. Trimming stripped 3 bases from V and 2 bases from J, with 14 bases between. The germline V gene encodes CDR1 SEHNR and CDR2 FQNEAQ (reference sequence). The CDR3 sequence: CASSLGRMSPYEQYF. Here the CDR3 DNA reads TGTGCCAGCAGCTTGGGCAGGATGAGCCCCTACGAGCAGTACTTC.

The V and J genes are TRBV4-2 and TRBJ1-5, with D possibly TRBD1 on 5 matching bases. From germline, CDR1 is LGHNA and CDR2 YNFKEQ. The CDR3 spans 15 residues. Trimming stripped 4 bases from V and 9 bases from J, with 19 bases between. The CDR3, as DNA: TGTGCCAGCAGCCCCCGGAGACGGGGGGGACTGCCCCAGCATTTT. Amino acids: CASSPRRRGGLPQHF.

The chain carries TRBV6-5 and TRBJ2-1; a weak D match, TRBD1 (6 bases). The V gene's germline CDR1 is MNHEY and CDR2 SVGAGI. The V end lost 6 bases, the J end lost 2 bases, and 8 bases lay between the germline ends. CDR3 length: 13 amino acids. In nucleotides, the CDR3 is TGTGCCAGCAGGGGGGCCGCCTACAATGAGCAGTTCTTC. Translation gives CASRGAAYNEQFF.

V gene TRBV7-3 combines with J gene TRBJ2-2; D may be TRBD1 (6 bases). Germline CDR1 and CDR2: SGHTA and FQGTGA. Trimming cost V 5 bases and J 1 base, with 14 bases left between them. The CDR3 runs 16 residues. The CDR3 region is CASSKTPTGNTGELFF. In DNA form, the CDR3 reads TGTGCCAGCAGCAAAACCCCGACAGGGAACACCGGGGAGCTGTTTTTT. Filled out from reference TRBV7-3 and TRBJ2-2, the complete variable domain reads GAGVSQTPSNKVTEKGKYVELRCDPISGHTALYWYRQSLGQGPEFLIYFQGTGAADDSGLPNDRFFAVRPEGSVSTLKIQRTERGDSAVYLCASSKTPTGNTGELFFGEGSRLTVL.

V is TRBV6-2 or TRBV6-3 and J is TRBJ1-2; 9 nucleotides line up with TRBD1. The CDR3 consists of 16 residues. The V segment lost 4 bases and the J segment 8 bases; nucleotides outside the gene matches: 14. The germline CDR1 and CDR2 sequences are MNHEY and SVGEGT. The CDR3 is CASSSLPGQGGYGYTF. CDR3 DNA: TGTGCCAGCAGTTCCCTGCCGGGACAGGGAGGATACGGCTACACCTTC.